Below, 32 T cell receptor beta chains from the same sample are listed, as sequenced in a study of T-cell reconstitution after alpha-beta-depleted transplantation in children (dated by TCRdb to 2016 to 2018). The method behind the library was PCR. The listed sequencing device is Illumina HiSeq 2500. TCR libraries were prepared with molecular barcoding, using unique molecular identifiers to normalize TCRbeta repertoire quantification. Through fastp at Q25 and MiXCR, TCRdb rebuilt clones from the public reads, retaining in-frame beta chains. One record per CDR3 amino acid sequence lists the most common genes and DNA. The sample yields roughly 98,000 distinct CDR3 sequences; around a sixth were counted once. Around 20% of the sample goes to the ten largest clones. The treatment or condition label on this specimen signifies: allogeneic hematopoietic cell transplantation with graft depleted of TCRalphabeta T cells and CD19 B cells.

The sample here was PBMCs, mostly from graft donor cells, taken 180 days after TCRalphabeta/CD19-depleted stem cell transplant. These receptors were taken from a male patient between 2 and 10 years old who had a stem cell transplant for acute lymphoblastic leukemia, so the T cells may come from the graft donor.

This clonotype has a count of ten or more. This chain joins TRBV29-1 and TRBJ1-1, with TRBD1 as a possible D gene (6 bases). The V gene's germline CDR1 is SQVTM and CDR2 ANQGSEA. This CDR3 has 11 residues. Deletions cut 7 bases from V and 5 bases from J, with 11 bases between. CDR3 sequence: CSGFRGTEAFF. The CDR3 region has the DNA TGCAGCGGATTCAGGGGTACTGAAGCTTTCTTT.

The V call is TRBV5-6, the J call TRBJ1-6; D not certain. Looked up from germline, CDR1 is SGHDT and CDR2 is YYEEEE. The V end lost 4 bases, the J end lost 7 bases, and 18 bases lay between the germline ends. This CDR3 has 16 residues. Here the CDR3 DNA reads TGTGCCAGCAGCCCCCAGAGTGGCACTCGAAATTCACCCCTCCACTTT. Its translation is CASSPQSGTRNSPLHF.

This clonotype was counted a few times. The chain joins TRBV19 to TRBJ1-5, with 7 bases matching TRBD1. This CDR3 spans 16 amino acids. Germline loops: CDR1 LNHDA, CDR2 SQIVND (reference sequence). V was pared by 5 bases and J by 4 bases, with 11 bases of the junction left unmatched. CDR3 in DNA: TGTGCCAGTAGTCCGATTGACAGGGCGACGAATCAGCCCCAGCATTTT. This translates into CASSPIDRATNQPQHF. Full variable domain (outside the CDR3, taken from reference TRBV19 and TRBJ1-5): DGGITQSPKYLFRKEGQNVTLSCEQNLNHDAMYWYRQDPGQGLRLIYYSQIVNDFQKGDIAEGYSVSREKKESFPLTVTSAQKNPTAFYLCASSPIDRATNQPQHFGDGTRLSIL.

This clonotype has more than one count but fewer than ten. The chain employs TRBV5-4 and TRBJ2-6; possibly TRBD2 for D (7 bases). CDR1 SGHNT and CDR2 YYREEE come from the germline V gene (reference sequence). The CDR3 is 16 residues long. V lost 2 bases, J lost 2 bases, and 11 bases lay in between. CDR3 region: CASSLGGAAGANVLTF. The CDR3 DNA reads as TGTGCCAGCAGCTTAGGGGGGGCTGCTGGGGCCAACGTCCTGACTTTC.

The chain combines TRBV20-1 with TRBJ1-1; D possibly corresponds to TRBD1 (5 bases). Trimming left V 2 bases short and J 10 bases short, with 17 bases between. The CDR3 extends over 13 amino acids. Germline CDR1 is DFQATT and CDR2 is SNEGSKA (reference sequence). CDR3 sequence: CSARSMGDRSAFF. The CDR3 bases are TGCAGTGCTAGATCGATGGGGGACCGATCAGCTTTCTTT.

This clonotype was picked up many times. This chain joins TRBV5-1 and TRBJ2-2, with 12 bases aligning to TRBD1. Trimming at V came to 4 bases and at J to 4 bases, leaving 8 bases not matched to a gene. The germline V gene has CDR1 SGHRS and CDR2 YFSETQ. The CDR3 is made up of 17 amino acids. Here the CDR3 DNA reads TGCGCCAGCAGCCCCGGGGACAGGGGGCTCGGCACCGGGGAGCTGTTTTTT. As protein: CASSPGDRGLGTGELFF.

The genes are TRBV6-1 and TRBJ2-2, with D perhaps TRBD2 (6 bases). Between the trimmed V and J ends, which lost 8 bases and 1 base, there was a span of 20 bases. Germline lookup yields CDR1 MNHNS and CDR2 SASEGT. The CDR3 runs to 17 residues. CDR3 DNA: TGTGCCAGCCTGAAGGGACTCCCCAACATGAACACCGGGGAGCTGTTTTTT. It translates to CASLKGLPNMNTGELFF.

The rearrangement joins TRBV4-1 to TRBJ2-7; tentatively, D is TRBD1 or TRBD2 (5 bases each). Looked up from germline, CDR1 is MGHRA and CDR2 is YSYEKL. V lost 4 bases to trimming and J lost 6 bases, with 19 bases between them. The CDR3 has 15 residues. The CDR3 sequence is CASSPIVGESSEQYF. In nucleotides, the CDR3 is TGCGCCAGCAGCCCGATAGTGGGGGAAAGCTCCGAGCAGTACTTC.

The chain has TRBV3-1 and TRBJ2-5; D might be TRBD2 (5 bases). The CDR3 covers 15 residues. V dropped 1 base and J dropped 5 bases, with 14 bases sitting between them. Germline assignment: CDR1 LGHDT and CDR2 YNNKEL (reference sequence). The CDR3 reads CASSQGATRAETQYF. CDR3 nucleotide sequence: TGTGCCAGCAGCCAAGGGGCTACTAGGGCGGAGACCCAGTACTTC.

The V and J genes are TRBV10-3 and TRBJ2-1, with D maybe TRBD2 (5 bases). CDR3 length equals 13 residues. The germline V gene encodes CDR1 ENHRY and CDR2 SYGVKD. V lost 7 bases to trimming and J lost 8 bases, with 15 bases between them. The CDR3 coding sequence is TGTGCCATCACCATACTAGATGGGTATGAGCAGTTCTTC. It specifies CAITILDGYEQFF.

This clonotype was seen a few times. The rearrangement uses TRBV7-2 and TRBJ2-5; D gene ambiguous. Trimming cost V 5 bases and J 0 bases, with 16 bases left between them. The germline gives CDR1 SGHTA, CDR2 FQGNSA. The CDR3 length is 16 residues. CDR3 residues: CASSPILQGYQETQYF. CDR3 in DNA: TGTGCCAGCAGCCCGATCTTACAAGGATACCAAGAGACCCAGTACTTC. Supplemented by reference TRBV7-2 and TRBJ2-5, the full variable domain reads GAGVSQSPSNKVTEKGKDVELRCDPISGHTALYWYRQSLGQGLEFLIYFQGNSAPDKSGLPSDRFSAERTGGSVSTLTIQRTQQEDSAVYLCASSPILQGYQETQYFGPGTRLLVL.

The genes are TRBV6-1 and TRBJ1-1; D uncertain. With 10 bases removed from V and 1 base from J, the gap between germline ends came to 19 bases. Germline loops: CDR1 MNHNS, CDR2 SASEGT. The CDR3 is 15 amino acids. In DNA, the CDR3 is TGTGCCACACGATTGCCCCGGTGGGGGAACACTGAAGCTTTCTTT. As protein: CATRLPRWGNTEAFF.

This clonotype has a handful of counts. J is TRBJ2-2 and V is TRBV4-3, with D hard to call. The CDR3 consists of 16 residues. Germline lookup yields CDR1 LGHNA and CDR2 YSLEER. V lost 0 bases to trimming and J lost 6 bases, with 14 bases between them. The CDR3 DNA reads TGCGCCAGCAGCCAAGATCTCTTACAAGAGGCCGGGGAGCTGTTTTTT. Amino acids: CASSQDLLQEAGELFF.

This chain joins TRBV5-1 and TRBJ2-2, with a weak D call TRBD1 (5 bases). Germline assignment: CDR1 SGHRS and CDR2 YFSETQ. Trimming took off 6 bases at V and 6 bases at J, with 18 bases between the two ends. The CDR3 consists of 15 residues. CDR3: CASKTTEVRSGELFF. The CDR3, as DNA: TGCGCCAGCAAAACGACAGAGGTTCGCTCCGGGGAGCTGTTTTTT.

This clonotype was seen a handful of times. The chain links TRBV5-5 to TRBJ2-1; D not resolved. Germline V gives CDR1 SGHKS, CDR2 YYEKEE (reference sequence). Trimming took off 0 bases at V and 3 bases at J, with 4 bases between the two ends. The CDR3 is 13 residues long. CDR3: CASSLDGYNEQFF. In DNA form, the CDR3 reads TGTGCCAGCAGCTTGGACGGCTACAATGAGCAGTTCTTC.

J is TRBJ2-1 and V is TRBV12-3 or TRBV12-4, with TRBD2 identical over 8 bases. The CDR3 spans 14 residues. With V trimmed by 6 bases and J by 0 bases, 1 base remained unmatched. This CDR3 is CASRGTSSYNEQFF. As DNA, the CDR3 is TGTGCCAGCAGGGGGACTAGCTCCTACAATGAGCAGTTCTTC.

Only a few counts were recorded for this clonotype. The rearrangement uses TRBV6-1 and TRBJ1-1; no clear D. V lost 5 bases and J 0 bases, leaving 10 bases between the germline ends. The germline V gene encodes CDR1 MNHNS and CDR2 SASEGT. The CDR3 is 14 residues long. The CDR3 DNA follows: TGTGCCAGCAGTAAAACACTGATGAACACTGAAGCTTTCTTT. Residues: CASSKTLMNTEAFF.

The chain joins TRBV29-1 to TRBJ1-3; D may be TRBD1 (5 bases). Germline CDR1 is SQVTM and CDR2 is ANQGSEA. V was clipped by 7 bases and J by 0 bases, with 16 bases between them. The CDR3 is made up of 15 amino acids. The CDR3 here is CSAGRDASSGNTIYF. Here the CDR3 DNA reads TGCAGCGCAGGGAGGGACGCGAGCTCTGGAAACACCATATATTTT.

V gene TRBV19 combines with J gene TRBJ2-6; 7 bases agree with TRBD1. The J segment lost 0 bases and the V segment lost 9 bases, leaving 11 bases of the junction unmatched. CDR1 LNHDA and CDR2 SQIVND come from the germline V gene (reference sequence). The CDR3 loop spans 17 amino acids. CDR3 DNA: TGTGCCAGCTCCCACAGGGGCTCTAGCTCTGGGGCCAACGTCCTGACTTTC. This encodes CASSHRGSSSGANVLTF.

This clonotype was seen only a few times. The V and J genes are TRBV7-6 and TRBJ2-4; D is unresolved. V was cut by 0 bases and J by 2 bases, with 14 bases left in between. Germline V lookup: CDR1 SGHVS, CDR2 FNYEAQ. CDR3 length: 17 amino acids. As DNA, the CDR3 is TGTGCCAGCAGCTTAGCGGTCCGACCTACGACCAAAAACATTCAGTACTTC. Its translation: CASSLAVRPTTKNIQYF.

This clonotype was observed many times. The chain carries TRBV6-1 and TRBJ1-4; possible D gene TRBD1, 5 bases. Trimming removed 0 bases from V and 4 bases from J, with 12 bases in between. This CDR3 is built from 16 residues. The germline gives CDR1 MNHNS, CDR2 SASEGT. The CDR3 reads CASSEALGGGNEKLFF. CDR3 nucleotides: TGTGCCAGCAGTGAAGCGCTCGGGGGTGGTAATGAAAAACTGTTTTTT.

The chain employs TRBV29-1 and TRBJ1-1; the D is unclear. The germline gives CDR1 SQVTM, CDR2 ANQGSEA. This CDR3 region has 13 residues. V was trimmed by 6 bases and J by 1 base, leaving 12 bases between them. The CDR3 DNA reads as TGCAGCGTGCCCGCCCCGGGGAACACTGAAGCTTTCTTT. The encoded protein is CSVPAPGNTEAFF.

The genes are TRBV6-1 and TRBJ1-1; no clear D. V was pared by 2 bases and J by 6 bases, with 7 bases between. The CDR3 loop spans 12 amino acids. CDR1 and CDR2 from the germline V gene are MNHNS and SASEGT. CDR3 sequence reads: CASSEFGAEAFF. In nucleotides, the CDR3 is TGTGCCAGCAGTGAATTTGGGGCTGAAGCTTTCTTT.

V is TRBV6-5 and J is TRBJ1-2; D is undetermined. V lost 0 bases, J lost 4 bases, and 9 bases lay in between. Germline V gene data show CDR1 as MNHEY and CDR2 as SVGAGI. This CDR3 has 14 residues. CDR3 amino acids: CASSYSIFGYGYTF. The CDR3 nucleotides are TGTGCCAGCAGTTACTCGATTTTTGGCTATGGCTACACCTTC.

This clonotype occurred a few times. V gene TRBV2 combines with J gene TRBJ2-7; D is uncertain. Germline V gene data show CDR1 as SNHLY and CDR2 as FYNNEI. The CDR3 is 15 amino acids. Trimming took off 3 bases at V and 4 bases at J, with 16 bases between the two ends. The CDR3 spells CASSEYITRRYEQYF. The CDR3, as DNA: TGTGCCAGCAGTGAGTACATCACAAGGAGATACGAGCAGTACTTC.

This clonotype was seen only a few times. The J gene is TRBJ2-7, the V gene TRBV10-3; D unclear. This CDR3 comprises 13 residues. Looked up from germline, CDR1 is ENHRY and CDR2 is SYGVKD. Deletions cut 1 base from V and 3 bases from J, with 7 bases between. The CDR3 region has the DNA TGTGCCATCAGTGAGTGGAGCGACTACGAGCAGTACTTC. Its translation: CAISEWSDYEQYF.

This clonotype occurred a few times. The rearrangement joins TRBV6-6 to TRBJ1-4, with TRBD1 matching over 7 bases. The CDR3 length is 12 residues. Germline V gene lookup returns CDR1 MNHNY and CDR2 SVGAGI (reference sequence). Trimming took 3 bases from V and 14 from J; bases not matched to a gene: 6. The CDR3 here is CASSYGTENLFF. For the CDR3, the DNA is TGTGCCAGCAGTTATGGGACAGAGAACCTGTTTTTT.

A few counts support this clonotype. This chain links TRBV28 with TRBJ1-5; D might be TRBD1 (6 bases). Trimming removed 5 bases at V and 7 bases at J, with 12 bases between. This CDR3 is built from 13 residues. In germline, CDR1 is MDHEN, CDR2 SYDVKM. CDR3 nucleotide sequence: TGTGCCAGCAGTGTGGGGGGCGACCAGCCCCAGCATTTT. This gives the protein CASSVGGDQPQHF.

This clonotype was counted only a few times. V usage is TRBV5-1 and J usage is TRBJ1-2; TRBD1 aligns across 7 bases. CDR3 length equals 15 residues. V lost 0 bases, J lost 2 bases, and 4 bases stayed unmatched. In germline, CDR1 is SGHRS, CDR2 YFSETQ. CDR3 sequence (DNA): TGCGCCAGCAGCTTGGAAGGGGGCAAGAACTATGGCTACACCTTC. It encodes CASSLEGGKNYGYTF.

This clonotype appeared many times. V usage is TRBV28 and J usage is TRBJ1-4, with a weak D call TRBD1 (5 bases). CDR1 and CDR2 (germline): MDHEN, SYDVKM. Trimming took 4 bases from V and 4 from J, leaving 13 bases between them. The CDR3 sequence is 15 residues long. DNA for the CDR3: TGTGCCAGCAGTTCCCAGGCAGGGTTTAATGAAAAACTGTTTTTT. Protein sequence: CASSSQAGFNEKLFF. The entire variable domain, with the rest obtained from reference TRBV28 and TRBJ1-4, is as follows: DVKVTQSSRYLVKRTGEKVFLECVQDMDHENMFWYRQDPGLGLRLIYFSYDVKMKEKGDIPEGYSVSREKKERFSLILESASTNQTSMYLCASSSQAGFNEKLFFGSGTQLSVL.

The CDR3 DNA sequence: TGCAGCGTTGTCGGCAGGCGGGAGTCCTACGAGCAGTACTTC. Its protein product is CSVVGRRESYEQYF. This sequence joins TRBV29-1 and TRBJ2-7, with TRBD2 matching 7 bases. Germline-derived CDR1 and CDR2 are SQVTM and ANQGSEA. The CDR3 consists of 14 residues. V lost 4 bases and J lost 1; bases outside the gene matches: 7.

The chain recombines TRBV7-9 with TRBJ2-1; 8 bases match TRBD1. Germline trimming cut 4 bases from V and 15 bases from J; bases unmatched to any gene: 8. CDR1 and CDR2 from the germline V gene are SEHNR and FQNEAQ (reference sequence). This CDR3 has 12 amino acids. The CDR3 reads CASSSARTGRFF. The CDR3, as DNA: TGTGCCAGCAGCTCCGCTAGGACAGGGCGGTTCTTC.